The 20 T cell receptor beta chains below all came from one sample that was sequenced in a study of T cell responses to AZD1222 COVID-19 vaccine (dated by TCRdb to the early 2020s). Sample time point, as interpreted from the label and publication: baseline before first vaccination. Library construction relied on the immunoSEQ multiplex PCR assay. The immuneACCESS repertoire file appears here via TCRdb, limited to in-frame rearrangements. These files lack a portion of the clones; in checked studies, under half of the deficit traces to unresolved V genes, and the cause of the others is not known. Present in this sample are some 150,000 clones, almost 90% of which were seen just once. The ten largest make up approximately 3.4% of the sample. The sequences come from peripheral blood, collected on day 0 of AZD1222 vaccination. The receptors stem from an adult in good health.

This clone is a singleton in its sample. CDR3 sequence (DNA): TGTGCCAGCAGCCAGGGCCTTGCAACTAATGAAAAACTGTTTTTT. Residues: CASSQGLATNEKLFF. This sequence joins TRBV3-1 (or the pseudogene TRBV3-2) and TRBJ1-4; D remains unclear. Per the germline V gene, CDR1 is LGHDT and CDR2 is YNNKEL (reference sequence). This CDR3 has 15 residues. Deletions cut 3 bases from V and 0 bases from J, with 8 bases between.

This clone was found once. This specimen includes other DNA sequences encoding the same CDR3. The chain combines TRBV5-1 with TRBJ1-1, with D tentatively TRBD1 (6 bases). V lost 4 bases, J lost 2 bases, and 9 bases lay in between. This CDR3 has 13 residues. CDR1 SGHRS and CDR2 YFSETQ come from the germline V gene. CDR3 residues: CASSLQGNTEAFF. The DNA of the CDR3 is TGCGCCAGCAGCCTACAGGGCAACACTGAAGCTTTCTTT.

In regard to this clone: This sample also contains other DNA sequences that code for the same CDR3. V gene TRBV2 combines with J gene TRBJ2-7; TRBD1 matches 8 bases. CDR1 and CDR2 (germline): SNHLY, FYNNEI. This CDR3 contains 12 residues. V lost 6 bases and J lost 4; bases outside the gene matches: 2. The CDR3 here is CASSGQGYEQYF. DNA of the CDR3: TGTGCCAGCAGCGGACAGGGTTACGAGCAGTACTTC.

V gene TRBV5-1 combines with J gene TRBJ2-2, with 7 positions matching TRBD2. Trimming took 0 bases from V and 6 from J; bases not matched to a gene: 11. The CDR3 spans 17 residues. Germline CDR1 reads SGHRS; CDR2 reads YFSETQ. This CDR3 is CASSLGSGGSKAGELFF. CDR3 bases: TGCGCCAGCAGCTTGGGTTCTGGCGGGAGTAAGGCCGGGGAGCTGTTTTTT.

The chain combines TRBV5-4 with TRBJ2-7; D call uncertain. This CDR3 is 13 amino acids long. Germline V gene sequence: CDR1 SGHNT, CDR2 YYREEE (reference sequence). Trimming left V 0 bases short and J 3 bases short, with 7 bases between. This CDR3 is CASSLERYYEQYF. The CDR3, as DNA: TGTGCCAGCAGCTTGGAGAGATACTACGAGCAGTACTTC.

J is TRBJ1-1 and V is TRBV5-8, with 12 bases matching TRBD1. This CDR3 has 15 amino acids. Germline V lookup: CDR1 SGHTS, CDR2 YDEGEE. J gave up 4 bases and V 4 bases, and 5 bases lay outside the gene matches. In nucleotides, the CDR3 is TGTGCCAGCAGCCGGGACAGGGGGCCGGCCACTGAAGCTTTCTTT. Protein product: CASSRDRGPATEAFF.

V usage is TRBV5-1 and J usage is TRBJ2-3; D may correspond to TRBD1 or TRBD2 (5 bases each). Deletions cut 1 base from V and 6 bases from J, with 15 bases between. Germline assignment: CDR1 SGHRS and CDR2 YFSETQ. The CDR3 consists of 15 residues. In DNA, the CDR3 is TGCGCCAGCAGCTTGTCTCGGGACCTGGGGGATACGCAGTATTTT. Translation gives CASSLSRDLGDTQYF.

V gene TRBV2 combines with J gene TRBJ1-1; no firm D call. Germline V gene data show CDR1 as SNHLY and CDR2 as FYNNEI. Trimming removed 10 bases at V and 0 bases at J, with 21 bases between. There are 16 residues in the CDR3. Here the CDR3 DNA reads TGTGCCACCCTTTCGGGTAGGCGGGAAGTGAACACTGAAGCTTTCTTT. It codes for CATLSGRREVNTEAFF.

The chain is built from TRBV24-1 and TRBJ2-1, with 11 bases lining up with TRBD2. Trimming removed 5 bases from V and 6 bases from J; junction bases left unmatched: 2. The CDR3 length is 14 residues. Germline-derived CDR1 and CDR2 are KGHDR and SFDVKD. The CDR3 DNA is TGTGCCACCAGTGGTGGGACTAGCGGCAATGAGCAGTTCTTC. This sequence encodes CATSGGTSGNEQFF.

This chain uses TRBV2 with TRBJ1-5, with a tentative D call TRBD1 (5 bases). The germline gives CDR1 SNHLY, CDR2 FYNNEI. The CDR3 is 13 amino acids. Trimming took off 5 bases at V and 0 bases at J, with 5 bases between the two ends. This CDR3 reads CASSQGSNQPQHF. The DNA of the CDR3 is TGTGCCAGCAGTCAGGGTAGCAATCAGCCCCAGCATTTT.

This chain uses TRBV4-3 with TRBJ1-1; TRBD1 might be the D (5 bases). The length of the CDR3 is 13 residues. With 5 bases removed from V and 7 bases from J, the gap between germline ends came to 14 bases. Per germline, CDR1 LGHNA and CDR2 YSLEER. The CDR3 reads CASSALGAGEAFF. The CDR3 nucleotides are TGCGCCAGCAGCGCCCTAGGGGCCGGTGAAGCTTTCTTT.

The CDR3 protein is CASSYNTGGIWGYTF. The DNA for the CDR3 is TGTGCCAGCAGTTACAACACAGGGGGAATCTGGGGCTACACCTTC. The chain joins TRBV6-5 to TRBJ1-2, with 8 nucleotides matching TRBD1. Germline assignment: CDR1 MNHEY and CDR2 SVGAGI. The CDR3 spans 15 residues. V was clipped by 2 bases and J by 8 bases; unmatched bases: 10.

This chain connects TRBV5-1 to TRBJ2-7; weak D call: TRBD2 (6 bases). The CDR3 is 14 residues long. Trimming pared 0 bases from V and 1 base from J, leaving 8 bases between. CDR1 SGHRS and CDR2 YFSETQ come from the germline V gene. This CDR3 is CASSLVSGSYEQYF. The CDR3 coding sequence is TGCGCCAGCAGCTTGGTTAGCGGATCCTACGAGCAGTACTTC.

The count of this clone is one. The V call is TRBV10-3, the J call TRBJ2-2; possible D gene TRBD1, 5 bases. The length of the CDR3 is 15 residues. Germline CDR1 reads ENHRY; CDR2 reads SYGVKD. V was trimmed by 4 bases and J by 1 base, leaving 10 bases between them. CDR3 DNA: TGTGCCATCAGTGGGGAAGGGGTGAACACCGGGGAGCTGTTTTTT. It is translated as CAISGEGVNTGELFF.

The chain recombines TRBV19 with TRBJ2-1; D is undetermined. V lost 5 bases, J lost 9 bases, and 14 bases lay in between. The CDR3 has 13 amino acids. CDR1 is LNHDA and CDR2 is SQIVND in the germline V gene (reference sequence). The DNA for the CDR3 is TGTGCCAGTAGTCCCGGGCTAGTTAGTGAGCAGTTCTTC. Amino acids: CASSPGLVSEQFF.

CDR3 bases: TGTGCCAGCAGTTTCTACCCCCTAGCGGGAGAGGATACGCAGTATTTT. It is translated as CASSFYPLAGEDTQYF. The chain is built from TRBV27 and TRBJ2-3; 10 bases map to TRBD2. Trimming cost V 3 bases and J 6 bases; bases outside gene matches: 9. The germline V gene encodes CDR1 MNHEY and CDR2 SMNVEV (reference sequence). CDR3 length: 16 residues.

This chain joins TRBV6-4 and TRBJ1-5; the D gene is possibly TRBD1 (6 bases). CDR1 and CDR2 from the germline V gene are MRHNA and SNTAGT. V was pared by 5 bases and J by 6 bases, with 17 bases between. The CDR3 length is 15 residues. The CDR3 protein is CASSSVGGIGQPQHF. CDR3 nucleotide sequence: TGTGCCAGCAGTAGCGTTGGGGGCATTGGTCAGCCCCAGCATTTT.

The chain recombines TRBV19 with TRBJ2-7; D perhaps matches TRBD1 (5 bases). Germline CDR1 reads LNHDA; CDR2 reads SQIVND (reference sequence). This CDR3 is 14 amino acids long. The V gene lost 5 bases and the J gene lost 5 bases, with 16 bases spanning the gap. The CDR3 bases are TGTGCCAGTAGTGGGGCAGGCCTTCGTGACGAGCAGTACTTC. The encoded protein is CASSGAGLRDEQYF.

The CDR3 region has the DNA TGTGCCAGCAGCTCTAGCGGGAGGGCCTTCAATGAGCAGTTCTTC. The encoded protein is CASSSSGRAFNEQFF. The rearrangement joins TRBV5-4 to TRBJ2-1; 12 bases agree with TRBD2. CDR1 is SGHNT, CDR2 YYREEE, per germline (reference sequence). The ends lost 3 bases at V and 6 bases at J; junction bases unmatched: 4. The length of the CDR3 is 15 residues.

The J gene is TRBJ1-2, the V gene TRBV5-5; 9 bases match TRBD1. Germline V gives CDR1 SGHKS, CDR2 YYEKEE (reference sequence). V trimming: 0 bases; J trimming: 4 bases; junction bases outside the gene matches: 4. This CDR3 is 15 amino acids long. This chain's CDR3 is CASSLEGQGLYGYTF. In DNA form, the CDR3 reads TGTGCCAGCAGCTTGGAGGGACAGGGTCTCTATGGCTACACCTTC.